Presented here are 9 T cell receptor beta chains from one specimen sequenced in a study of STAT5B mutations in CD4+ large granular lymphocyte leukemia. Generated by immunoSEQ multiplex PCR, the TCRdb table keeps only in-frame clones and is missing some. The sample has 45,000 to 55,000 clones; approximately 70% are singletons. Sequenced material: CD4+ T cells from blood buffy coats. The receptors shown here come from a human donor in good health.

The chain links TRBV6-5 to TRBJ1-1, with D hard to call. V lost 4 bases and J lost 1, with 10 bases in between. This CDR3 contains 14 residues. The germline gives CDR1 MNHEY, CDR2 SVGAGI. CDR3: CASSFKVRNTEAFF. The CDR3 bases are TGTGCCAGCAGTTTTAAAGTTAGGAACACTGAAGCTTTCTTT.

The chain links TRBV19 to TRBJ1-5, with 7 bases that match TRBD1. Per the germline V gene, CDR1 is LNHDA and CDR2 is SQIVND (reference sequence). This CDR3 has 13 residues. After removal of 8 bases from V and 5 bases from J, the junction contained 6 bases not matched to a gene. The CDR3 sequence: CASRDSVDQPQHF. The DNA of the CDR3 is TGTGCCAGTCGGGACAGTGTTGATCAGCCCCAGCATTTT.

This clone was seen a few times. The junction shows a germline mismatch at one end, possibly a read error. The chain has TRBV2 and TRBJ1-4; D is possibly TRBD1 (6 bases). Germline V lookup: CDR1 SNHLY, CDR2 FYNNEI. CDR3 length equals 12 residues. The CDR3 DNA sequence: TGTGCCAGTAGTGGGGGGCATGAAAAACTGTTTTTT. Amino acid sequence: CASSGGHEKLFF.

The V and J genes are TRBV5-1 and TRBJ2-5; unclear D gene. The CDR3 runs 13 residues. CDR1 SGHRS and CDR2 YFSETQ come from the germline V gene. V was trimmed by 4 bases and J by 1 base, leaving 8 bases between them. The DNA for the CDR3 is TGCGCCAGCAGCCGGTCGCCCCAAGAGACCCAGTACTTC. Translated, it gives CASSRSPQETQYF.

This chain links TRBV6-6 with TRBJ1-1; the D is unclear. The CDR3 covers 13 residues. CDR1 is MNHNY and CDR2 is SVGAGI in the germline V gene (reference sequence). The V end was cut by 5 bases, the J end by 2 bases, with 9 bases between. The CDR3 nucleotides read TGTGCCAGCAGTCCGGGCTTCAACACTGAAGCTTTCTTT. Protein: CASSPGFNTEAFF.

The genes are TRBV5-1 and TRBJ1-1, with D possibly TRBD1 on 5 matching bases. The CDR3 extends over 14 amino acids. Trimming cost V 7 bases and J 3 bases, with 16 bases left between them. Germline V gene data show CDR1 as SGHRS and CDR2 as YFSETQ. CDR3 coding DNA: TGCGCCAGCGGTGCCAGGGTTTCGGACACTGAAGCTTTCTTT. It translates to CASGARVSDTEAFF.

The chain uses TRBV30 and TRBJ1-3; a possible D gene is TRBD1 (6 bases). Trimming pared 0 bases from V and 8 bases from J, leaving 14 bases between. The CDR3 extends over 14 amino acids. Germline-derived CDR1 and CDR2 are GTSNPN and SVGIG (reference sequence). The CDR3 DNA reads TGTGCCTGGAGTGTCGGGGGCGCCCTGGACACCATATATTTT. Amino acids: CAWSVGGALDTIYF.

The chain employs TRBV2 and TRBJ2-5, with TRBD1 matching over 9 bases. This CDR3 contains 17 residues. CDR1 is SNHLY and CDR2 is FYNNEI in the germline V gene. V lost 1 base, J lost 5 bases, and 11 bases stayed unmatched. The CDR3 DNA reads as TGTGCCAGCAGTGAAGAGACTTCCGGGACAGGGAGGGAGACCCAGTACTTC. Amino acids: CASSEETSGTGRETQYF.

The rearrangement uses TRBV6-1 and TRBJ1-5; TRBD1 matches at 7 bases. V trimming: 8 bases; J trimming: 1 base; junction bases outside the gene matches: 8. The CDR3 totals 15 residues. Looked up from germline, CDR1 is MNHNS and CDR2 is SASEGT. The CDR3, as DNA: TGTGCCAGCTGGGAACAGGGGCGAAGCAATCAGCCCCAGCATTTT. This sequence encodes CASWEQGRSNQPQHF.